Shown below are 4 T cell receptor beta chains from a single sample sequenced in a study of siplizumab effects on memory and regulatory T cells. Sequencing used immunoSEQ multiplex PCR; TCRdb keeps in-frame clones, though not all of them. The table has about 82,000 clones, about 87% seen once. The sequencing input was Tregs sorted from blood. Every receptor here comes from a human donor in good health.

The chain has TRBV7-9 and TRBJ1-5; the D is unclear. The germline CDR1 and CDR2 sequences are SEHNR and FQNEAQ (reference sequence). The CDR3 is 13 amino acids. Trimming took off 2 bases at V and 5 bases at J, with 7 bases between the two ends. The CDR3 is CASSLSWDQPQHF. As DNA, the CDR3 is TGTGCCAGCAGCTTAAGTTGGGATCAGCCCCAGCATTTT.

The CDR3 nucleotides read TGTGCCAGTAGTGGTAGGGGACCTACTGGAAACACCATATATTTT. This codes for CASSGRGPTGNTIYF. The rearrangement joins TRBV19 to TRBJ1-3, with D tentatively TRBD1 (5 bases). The germline V gene encodes CDR1 LNHDA and CDR2 SQIVND (reference sequence). Between the trimmed V and J ends, which lost 5 bases and 2 bases, there was a span of 13 bases. This CDR3 region has 15 residues.

The rearrangement links TRBV19 to TRBJ1-2; D is uncertain. Germline V gene sequence: CDR1 LNHDA, CDR2 SQIVND (reference sequence). The CDR3 spans 11 residues. V lost 1 base, J lost 7 bases, and 4 bases lay in between. Here the CDR3 reads CASSIASGYTF. In nucleotides, the CDR3 is TGTGCCAGTAGTATAGCGAGTGGCTACACCTTC.

V and J are TRBV9 and TRBJ2-7; D is uncertain. Germline CDR1 SGDLS, CDR2 YYNGEE. This CDR3 contains 14 residues. V lost 0 bases, J lost 4 bases, and 11 bases lay in between. CDR3 sequence (DNA): TGTGCCAGCAGCGTAGGTGTGGGTAAATACGAGCAGTACTTC. Residues: CASSVGVGKYEQYF.